The source of this T cell receptor beta chain is a study of shared T cell receptors in the human thymus (dated by TCRdb to 2020 to 2023). Looking at the study overall: The study investigated the way shared, self-reactive T-cell receptor alpha chains are produced in the human thymus.

Library preparation employed the immunoSEQ multiplex PCR assay. Drawn from immuneACCESS, this table holds only the in-frame rearrangements with V and J called that TCRdb kept. Clones are partly lost; checked studies trace under half to an unresolved V gene and leave the rest unexplained. The sample table contains approximately 730,000 clones; only one count was recorded for 80% to 90% of them. The ten largest account for around 0.01% of the sample. Note on this clone: Its antigen is still unknown. Within one base of it there is no much larger clone, and no base qualities were kept.

CDR1 and CDR2 were assigned from the germline V gene (reference sequence) as MNHEY and SMNVEV. There are 14 amino acids in the CDR3, from cysteine to phenylalanine inclusive. Only the CDR3 DNA stays, 42 bases, in frame from base 1. Trimming costs V 5 bases and J 4 bases, and their ends lie 15 bases apart. These records were also assigned to another study, of human thymus T cells. Drawing on the second study: Immunologically healthy infants undergoing open corrective cardiac surgery for congenital heart defects in Finland were used as donors. Thymus tissue was obtained as surgical resects removed during corrective cardiac surgery. Usage of V and J gene segments appeared to be biased in both the thymic and the peripheral blood repertoires. The related research reported highly overlapping thymic TCR repertoires among unrelated individuals. The study used 7 to 9 infant thymus samples plus four related peripheral blood samples to characterize TCR alpha and beta repertoires. Donor ages ranged from roughly 6 to 250 days, and the cohort comprised six or seven male and two female infants. Thymocytes were mechanically released from the tissue and were stored as pellets of about 9-33 million cells at -70 degrees C. A QIAsymphony instrument was used to extract genomic DNA from frozen cell pellets. The immunoSEQ multiplex PCR assay was used to amplify the TCRB and TCRAD loci from a standardized quantity of quality-controlled genomic DNA. The amplicons covered the V(D)J region and were long enough to include the CDR3 and to identify the V and J genes. The commercial immunoSEQ service was used to sequence amplicons on an Illumina platform. Primer bias and sequencing errors were corrected using previously described methods, and TCRAD and TCRB definitions followed the IMGT database. immunoSEQ Analyzer 3.0 and VDJTools were used for repertoire analysis, which covered basic statistics, V/J segment usage, diversity estimates, rarefaction and pairwise overlap. Diversity was estimated with Chao1, ChaoE, Efron-Thisted, Shannon and inverse Simpson indices, and also on datasets down-sampled to the smallest sample. Repertoire overlap was assessed by strict matching of CDR3 nucleotide sequence, V gene and J gene, and clustering was done by Jaccard-based multidimensional scaling. On average, thymus samples yielded 750,000 to 1,000,000 unique TCRB clonotypes, whereas blood samples yielded about 84,000.

The receptor was isolated from a girl younger than two with a congenital heart defect. Donor details come from another sample of the same person, matched by shared clones. The sequencing sample was made of thymocytes. The receptor chain draws on TRBV27 and TRBJ2-7; TRBD2 is perhaps the D gene, given 6 matching bases. CDR3 reads: CASSIAVGKYEQYF. The DNA reads TGTGCCAGCAGTATAGCGGTGGGGAAGTACGAGCAGTACTTC.